A selection of T cell receptor beta chains follows, all from one sample in a study of tumor-infiltrating lymphocytes in primary liver carcinoma. TCRdb reanalysed the multiplex PCR reads using MiXCR and keeps one entry per CDR3 protein. The table lists some 180,000 distinct CDR3 sequences, around 60% of them singletons. Material: peripheral blood. These receptors all come from a man aged 40-49 years with primary liver carcinoma and hepatitis B virus infection. The CDR3 runs from the conserved cysteine through the conserved F or W. The order of the fields is V gene, D gene, CDR3 length, clone size, J gene, CDR3 DNA, CDR3 protein. D genes are given only for firm matches. Part of the rows lack a size; the others show once, few, many or a class for expanded clones.

TRBV12-3/TRBV12-4	TRBD2	17	few	TRBJ2-1	TGTGCCAGCAGTTTAGTCGGTAGCGGGAGCTCCTACAATGAGCAGTTCTTC	CASSLVGSGSSYNEQFF
TRBV5-1	NA	13	NA	TRBJ2-1	TGCGCCAGCAGCTTCGACTCTTACAATGAGCAGTTCTTC	CASSFDSYNEQFF
TRBV11-3	TRBD2	14	NA	TRBJ2-1	TGTGCCAGCAGCTCCCTAGCGGGAGATGGTGAGCAGTTCTTT	CASSSLAGDGEQFF
TRBV7-8	NA	15	few	TRBJ1-6	TGTGCCAGCAGCTTACGGTCCCAAGGGGAGTCACCCCTCCACTTT	CASSLRSQGESPLHF
TRBV7-9	NA	16	NA	TRBJ2-1	TGTGCCAGCAGCTTAAACCCGGGACTTGGGGTAAATGAGCAGTTCTTC	CASSLNPGLGVNEQFF
TRBV11-1	NA	14	NA	TRBJ2-3	TGTGCCAGCAGCTTACAGGGGCTCGCAGATACGCAGTATTTT	CASSLQGLADTQYF
TRBV29-1	NA	16	NA	TRBJ1-4	TGCAGCGTTTTATTCTTCGTTTCTGCAACTAATGAAAAACTGTTTTTT	CSVLFFVSATNEKLFF
TRBV29-1	NA	12	NA	TRBJ1-2	TGCAGCTTTATTACAGCTAACTATGGCTACACCTTC	CSFITANYGYTF
TRBV11-2	TRBD2	18	NA	TRBJ2-1	TGTGCCAGCAGTCACCCCCTTACCCGGACTAGTCCCTACAATGAGCAGTTCTTC	CASSHPLTRTSPYNEQFF
TRBV11-2	TRBD1	15	NA	TRBJ2-7	TGTGCCAGCACCTTTACAGGGGGCCTGAGGTACGAGCAGTACTTC	CASTFTGGLRYEQYF
TRBV6-5	NA	12	few	TRBJ2-1	TGTGCCAGCCGGGACCCCAACAATGAGCAGTTCTTC	CASRDPNNEQFF
TRBV7-8	NA	15	NA	TRBJ2-5	TGTGCGACCAGCTTAGTCTCCGGGGAAAGAGAGGCACAGTACTTC	CATSLVSGEREAQYF
TRBV12-3/TRBV12-4	TRBD2	16	few	TRBJ2-7	TGTGCCAGCAGTCCCTATGGGAGCGGGAGTGACCACGAGCAGTACTTC	CASSPYGSGSDHEQYF
TRBV11-2	TRBD1	14	NA	TRBJ2-7	TGTGCCACCGGCTTGACAGGGGGCGCATCCGAGCAGTACTTC	CATGLTGGASEQYF
TRBV6-1	NA	19	NA	TRBJ1-3	TGTGCCAGCAGCAAAACACCGACAGCGATTGGATCCTCTGGAAACACCATATATTTT	CASSKTPTAIGSSGNTIYF
TRBV29-1	TRBD2	15	NA	TRBJ2-3	TGCAGCGTTGAAGTGACTAGCGGGAGCCGAGATACACAGTATTTT	CSVEVTSGSRDTQYF
TRBV29-1	NA	13	few	TRBJ2-7	TGCAGCTCCCTGGAGGCGGGGACCTACGAGCAGTACTTC	CSSLEAGTYEQYF
TRBV30	TRBD1	14	NA	TRBJ1-1	TGTGCCTGGTGTCTGACAGGGCTGAACACTGAAGCTTTCTTT	CAWCLTGLNTEAFF
TRBV6-2/TRBV6-3	NA	17	few	TRBJ2-1	TGTGCCAGCAGTCGCACTCCGGGACTTAACCTCTACAATGAGCAGTTCTTC	CASSRTPGLNLYNEQFF
TRBV20-1	TRBD2	18	NA	TRBJ2-3	TGCAGTGCTAGTAGATTGGGACGGCGGGGGGAACCCACAGATACGCAGTATTTT	CSASRLGRRGEPTDTQYF
TRBV4-1	TRBD2	16	many	TRBJ2-1	TGCGCCAGCTCCCCAATACTAGCGGGAAGCTACAATGAGCAGTTCTTC	CASSPILAGSYNEQFF
TRBV13	TRBD2	16	NA	TRBJ2-7	TGTGCCAGCAGCTTAGGCCCAGCGGGAGGGCCGGTCGAGCAGTACTTC	CASSLGPAGGPVEQYF
TRBV29-1	TRBD2	12	many	TRBJ2-5	TGCAGCGTTGGGGGGGGTCAAGAGACCCAGTACTTC	CSVGGGQETQYF
TRBV5-4	NA	16	NA	TRBJ2-2	TGTGCCAGCAGCTTGGCCACGGGGAGAGGCACCGGGGAGCTGTTTTTT	CASSLATGRGTGELFF
TRBV29-1	TRBD2	11	NA	TRBJ2-5	TGCAGCGTTCGGGAGGAAGAGACCCAGTACTTC	CSVREEETQYF
TRBV29-1	NA	10	many	TRBJ1-2	TGCAGCGTTGAGGGCTATGGCTACACCTTC	CSVEGYGYTF
TRBV29-1	NA	12	many	TRBJ2-3	TGCAGCGTACCTCTAGTCGGTGATACGCAGTATTTT	CSVPLVGDTQYF
TRBV29-1	TRBD1	13	NA	TRBJ2-7	TGCAGCGCCCGGGACAGGGCGTCCTACGAGCAGTACTTC	CSARDRASYEQYF
TRBV12-5	TRBD2	15	NA	TRBJ2-3	TGTGCTAGTGCCTTAGGGACTAGCGTCACAGATACGCAGTATTTT	CASALGTSVTDTQYF
TRBV12-5	TRBD2	18	few	TRBJ2-1	TGTGCTAGTGGGGGGGGGCTAGCGGGAGAGACAAGCTACAATGAGCAGTTCTTC	CASGGGLAGETSYNEQFF
TRBV11-3	TRBD1	11	NA	TRBJ1-2	TGTGCCAGCAGCTCGGACAGGGGGAAGGACTTC	CASSSDRGKDF